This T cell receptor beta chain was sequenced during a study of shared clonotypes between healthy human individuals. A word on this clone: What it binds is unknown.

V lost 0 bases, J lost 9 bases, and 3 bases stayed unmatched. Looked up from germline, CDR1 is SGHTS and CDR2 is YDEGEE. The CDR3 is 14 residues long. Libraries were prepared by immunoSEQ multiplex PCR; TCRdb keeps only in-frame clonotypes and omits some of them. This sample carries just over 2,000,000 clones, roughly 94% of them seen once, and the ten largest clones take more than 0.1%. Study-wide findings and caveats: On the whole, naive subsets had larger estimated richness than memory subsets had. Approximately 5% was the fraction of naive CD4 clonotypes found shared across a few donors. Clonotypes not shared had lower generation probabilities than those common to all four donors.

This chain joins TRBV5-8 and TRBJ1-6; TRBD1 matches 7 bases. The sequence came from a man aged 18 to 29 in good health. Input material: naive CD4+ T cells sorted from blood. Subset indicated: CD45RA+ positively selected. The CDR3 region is CASSLVGGGSPLHF. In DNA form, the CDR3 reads TGTGCCAGCAGCTTGGTAGGGGGCGGTTCACCCCTCCACTTT.